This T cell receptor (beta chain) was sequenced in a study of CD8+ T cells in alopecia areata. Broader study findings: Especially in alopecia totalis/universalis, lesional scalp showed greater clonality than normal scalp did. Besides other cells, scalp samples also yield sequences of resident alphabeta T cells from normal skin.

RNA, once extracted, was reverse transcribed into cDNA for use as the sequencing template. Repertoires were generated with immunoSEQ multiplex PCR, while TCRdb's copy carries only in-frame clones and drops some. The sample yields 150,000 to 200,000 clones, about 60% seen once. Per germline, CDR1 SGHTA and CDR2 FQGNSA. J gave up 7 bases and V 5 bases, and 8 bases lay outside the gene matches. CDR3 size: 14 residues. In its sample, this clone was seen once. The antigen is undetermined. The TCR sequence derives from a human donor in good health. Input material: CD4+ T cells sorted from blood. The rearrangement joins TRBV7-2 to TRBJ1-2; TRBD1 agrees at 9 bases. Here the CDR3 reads CASSEAQGAGGYTF. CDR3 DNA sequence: TGTGCCAGCAGCGAAGCACAGGGGGCTGGTGGCTACACCTTC.